Below, 15 T cell receptor beta chains from the same sample are listed, as sequenced in a study of T cells in narcolepsy (dated by TCRdb to 2017 to 2018). Libraries were built with the immunoSEQ multiplex PCR assay. Imported from immuneACCESS, the table was reduced by TCRdb to in-frame sequences with V and J called. These copies leave out some clones; in studies compared against another copy, an unresolved V gene accounts for under half, and the cause of the remainder is not known. This sample lists 30,000 to 35,000 clones; approximately 80% were detected once. Around 1% of the sample is held by the ten biggest clonotypes. Sequencing input: memory (CD45RA-) CD4+ T cells from blood. The cell subset or site label, read with the paper, signifies: memory T cells sorted ex vivo from peripheral blood. These receptor sequences come from a human donor in good health.

This chain connects TRBV9 to TRBJ2-7; 8 nucleotides match TRBD2. Germline V lookup: CDR1 SGDLS, CDR2 YYNGEE. The CDR3 runs 15 residues. V dropped 2 bases and J dropped 0; count of bases not matched to a gene: 4. Here the CDR3 DNA reads TGTGCCAGCAGCGTGGGTAGCGGGGTCTCCTACGAGCAGTACTTC. Amino acids: CASSVGSGVSYEQYF.

The chain couples TRBV20-1 to TRBJ2-3; D unclear. Germline CDR1 and CDR2: DFQATT and SNEGSKA (reference sequence). The CDR3 spans 10 residues. The V end was cut by 5 bases, the J end by 6 bases, with 6 bases between. CDR3 bases: TGCAGTGCTGCCGCCGATACGCAGTATTTT. This gives the protein CSAAADTQYF.

In regard to this clone: Sequence at one end of the junction differs from germline and may be a read error. This chain joins TRBV5-6 and TRBJ2-5, with D possibly TRBD2 on 6 matching bases. Germline V CDR1 and CDR2: SGHDT, YYEEEE. CDR3 size: 14 residues. In DNA form, the CDR3 reads TGTGCCAGCAGCTTTGGGACTCCCCAAGAGACCCGGTACTTC. Translation gives CASSFGTPQETRYF.

The J gene is TRBJ2-2, the V gene TRBV18; D may be TRBD1 (6 bases). The CDR3 is made up of 16 amino acids. The germline V and J ends were trimmed by 1 base and 6 bases, with 15 bases remaining between them. The germline gives CDR1 KGHSH, CDR2 LQKENI. The CDR3 sequence: CASSPRDRPGAGELFF. As DNA, the CDR3 is TGTGCCAGCTCACCACGTGACAGGCCTGGGGCCGGGGAGCTGTTTTTT. Looking up the rest from reference TRBV18 and TRBJ2-2 gives the full variable domain: NAGVMQNPRHLVRRRGQEARLRCSPMKGHSHVYWYRQLPEEGLKFMVYLQKENIIDESGMPKERFSAEFPKEGPSILRIQQVVRGDSAAYFCASSPRDRPGAGELFFGEGSRLTVL.

The V call is TRBV7-2, the J call TRBJ2-5, with 10 positions matching TRBD2. Germline-derived CDR1 and CDR2 are SGHTA and FQGNSA. This CDR3 is 14 amino acids long. V shed 2 bases, J shed 5 bases, and the junction held 2 bases outside the gene matches. The CDR3 loop is CASSLKGLAETQYF. The CDR3 nucleotides are TGTGCCAGCAGCTTAAAGGGACTAGCGGAGACCCAGTACTTC.

The chain joins TRBV2 to TRBJ2-5; 10 bases are shared with TRBD1. This CDR3 spans 16 amino acids. The germline V gene encodes CDR1 SNHLY and CDR2 FYNNEI. V shed 5 bases and J 11 bases; nucleotides not matched to a gene: 17. The CDR3 protein is CASSQTYRDRGREQYF. The CDR3 region has the DNA TGTGCCAGCAGTCAGACCTACCGGGACAGGGGACGAGAGCAGTACTTC. The whole variable domain, remainder taken from reference TRBV2 and TRBJ2-5, is EPEVTQTPSHQVTQMGQEVILRCVPISNHLYFYWYRQILGQKVEFLVSFYNNEISEKSEIFDDQFSVERPDGSNFTLKIRSTKLEDSAMYFCASSQTYRDRGREQYFGPGTRLLVL.

The rearrangement uses TRBV7-9 and TRBJ2-3, with D possibly matching TRBD1 (6 bases). The ends were cut back, 5 bases at V and 4 bases at J, with 13 bases in the middle. This CDR3 contains 14 residues. Germline V gives CDR1 SEHNR, CDR2 FQNEAQ (reference sequence). In DNA, the CDR3 is TGTGCCAGCAGCCCCAGGGGTCGGGCAGATACGCAGTATTTT. The encoded protein is CASSPRGRADTQYF.

This chain uses TRBV19 with TRBJ2-3, with TRBD2 matching over 8 bases. CDR1 and CDR2 (germline): LNHDA, SQIVND (reference sequence). The length of the CDR3 is 15 residues. The ends lost 11 bases at V and 2 bases at J; junction bases unmatched: 12. The CDR3 reads CASRDGAGVTDTQYF. The CDR3 DNA sequence: TGTGCCTCTAGAGATGGAGCGGGAGTCACAGATACGCAGTATTTT.

V is TRBV5-6 and J is TRBJ2-2; 11 positions agree with TRBD2. CDR3 length: 16 amino acids. The germline gives CDR1 SGHDT, CDR2 YYEEEE. Trimming cost V 1 base and J 4 bases; bases outside gene matches: 3. DNA of the CDR3: TGTGCCAGCAGCTTGCTAACTAGCGGGGGCACCGGGGAGCTGTTTTTT. Translated, it gives CASSLLTSGGTGELFF.

The chain has TRBV11-1 and TRBJ1-1, with 7 bases lining up with TRBD1. V trimming: 5 bases; J trimming: 1 base; junction bases outside the gene matches: 10. The CDR3 is 16 residues long. Germline V gives CDR1 SGHAT, CDR2 FQDESV (reference sequence). CDR3 in amino acids: CASSPNTNRGNTEAFF. The CDR3, as DNA: TGTGCCAGCAGCCCGAACACGAACAGGGGGAACACTGAAGCTTTCTTT.

V is TRBV12-5 and J is TRBJ1-4; 9 bases match TRBD1. This CDR3 is 15 amino acids long. Germline CDR1 is LGHNT and CDR2 is FRNRAP. After removal of 5 bases from V and 7 bases from J, the junction contained 8 bases not matched to a gene. CDR3: CASGIRQGGGEKLFF. The CDR3 coding sequence is TGTGCTAGTGGTATCCGACAGGGGGGGGGTGAAAAACTGTTTTTT. Variable domain in full (rest from reference TRBV12-5 and TRBJ1-4): DARVTQTPRHKVTEMGQEVTMRCQPILGHNTVFWYRQTMMQGLELLAYFRNRAPLDDSGMPKDRFSAEMPDATLATLKIQPSEPRDSAVYFCASGIRQGGGEKLFFGSGTQLSVL.

J is TRBJ1-2 and V is TRBV19; 9 nucleotides align to TRBD1. The CDR3 has 14 residues. V lost 3 bases to trimming and J lost 7 bases; unmatched junction nucleotides: 6. Looked up from germline, CDR1 is LNHDA and CDR2 is SQIVND (reference sequence). This chain's CDR3 is CASSIVQGASGYTF. The CDR3 bases are TGTGCCAGTAGTATCGTACAGGGGGCCAGTGGCTACACCTTC.

V and J are TRBV6-5 and TRBJ2-5; perhaps TRBD1 as D (6 bases). V dropped 6 bases and J dropped 2 bases, with 16 bases sitting between them. The germline CDR1 and CDR2 sequences are MNHEY and SVGAGI. The CDR3 is made up of 15 amino acids. The CDR3 loop reads CASSPSEGTQETQYF. The CDR3 region has the DNA TGTGCCAGCAGCCCGTCGGAAGGGACACAAGAGACCCAGTACTTC.

The CDR3, as DNA: TGTGCCAGCAGCTTGAGCAGACAGAATGAAAAACTGTTTTTT. Amino acids: CASSLSRQNEKLFF. The V call is TRBV5-6, the J call TRBJ1-4, with D perhaps TRBD1 (5 bases). Germline V gene sequence: CDR1 SGHDT, CDR2 YYEEEE. The CDR3 is 14 amino acids. V was pared by 1 base and J by 5 bases, with 9 bases between.

This clone appeared a few times. The gene calls are TRBV14 and TRBJ2-7, with TRBD1 matching 8 bases. This CDR3 has 15 residues. Germline CDR1 SGHDN, CDR2 FVKESK. Unmatched junction bases numbered 6, after V lost 5 bases and J lost 0 bases. CDR3 bases: TGTGCCAGCAGCACCGGACAGGGAATCTCCTACGAGCAGTACTTC. Its protein product is CASSTGQGISYEQYF.